The 25 T cell receptor beta chains listed next were all sequenced from one sample in a study of brain metastases from non-small cell lung cancer. The repertoire was sequenced with immunoSEQ multiplex PCR; TCRdb's copy has only in-frame clones and lacks some. The repertoire holds roughly 4,500 clones, with 85% to 90% as singletons. Sequenced: primary lung tumor tissue. These TCRs come from a donor aged 40 or older with non-small cell lung cancer.

V is TRBV6-1 and J is TRBJ2-1; 9 nucleotides match TRBD2. Germline-derived CDR1 and CDR2 are MNHNS and SASEGT. The CDR3 length is 15 residues. J gave up 4 bases and V 1 base, and 2 bases lay outside the gene matches. CDR3 region: CASSEGLADYNEQFF. CDR3 in DNA: TGTGCCAGCAGTGAAGGACTAGCGGATTACAATGAGCAGTTCTTC.

The chain links TRBV24-1 to TRBJ1-4; TRBD1 is a possible D gene (5 bases). Germline CDR1 is KGHDR and CDR2 is SFDVKD. V lost 4 bases and J 2 bases, leaving 10 bases between the germline ends. CDR3 size: 15 residues. The CDR3 loop is CATSESGRTNEKLFF. DNA of the CDR3: TGTGCCACCAGTGAGTCAGGGCGGACTAATGAAAAACTGTTTTTT.

The chain is built from TRBV2 and TRBJ2-7, with TRBD1 identical over 7 bases. This CDR3 is built from 15 residues. Unmatched junction bases numbered 10, after V lost 5 bases and J lost 3 bases. Germline CDR1 and CDR2: SNHLY and FYNNEI. The CDR3 DNA sequence: TGTGCCAGCAGTCCCAAGCCACAGGGGTTCTACGAGCAGTACTTC. This sequence encodes CASSPKPQGFYEQYF.

The genes are TRBV14 and TRBJ2-2; D might be TRBD2 (6 bases). Trimming removed 4 bases from V and 5 bases from J, with 14 bases in between. Looked up from germline, CDR1 is SGHDN and CDR2 is FVKESK. The CDR3 totals 15 residues. Here the CDR3 DNA reads TGTGCCAGCAGCCGACCGACTGGGGGGACCGGGGAGCTGTTTTTT. Protein product: CASSRPTGGTGELFF.

The rearrangement joins TRBV2 to TRBJ2-1; TRBD1 aligns across 8 bases. The length of the CDR3 is 14 residues. Looked up from germline, CDR1 is SNHLY and CDR2 is FYNNEI. V was clipped by 10 bases and J by 2 bases; unmatched bases: 7. CDR3 DNA sequence: TGTGCCATGAAGCAGGGGGCGACCTACAATGAGCAGTTCTTC. Its translation is CAMKQGATYNEQFF.

The chain couples TRBV29-1 to TRBJ2-7; D is undetermined. The length of the CDR3 is 12 residues. The germline gives CDR1 SQVTM, CDR2 ANQGSEA. The V end was cut by 4 bases, the J end by 2 bases, with 9 bases between. The CDR3 sequence is CSVGWAPYEQYF. The CDR3 bases are TGCAGCGTTGGGTGGGCACCCTACGAGCAGTACTTC.

The chain recombines TRBV5-1 with TRBJ1-6; tentatively, D is TRBD1 (6 bases). Germline V gene data show CDR1 as SGHRS and CDR2 as YFSETQ. With 0 bases removed from V and 10 bases from J, the gap between germline ends came to 17 bases. The CDR3 has 16 residues. The CDR3 nucleotides are TGCGCCAGCAGCTTGGAAACGGGGGGGGCAGGGTCACCCCTCCACTTT. Translated, it gives CASSLETGGAGSPLHF.

This clone was seen just once. This sequence joins TRBV14 and TRBJ2-2; unclear D gene. Per the germline V gene, CDR1 is SGHDN and CDR2 is FVKESK. V dropped 2 bases and J dropped 4 bases, with 5 bases sitting between them. The CDR3 extends over 13 amino acids. The CDR3 here is CASSQRFTGELFF. As DNA, the CDR3 is TGTGCCAGCAGCCAAAGGTTCACCGGGGAGCTGTTTTTT.

The V and J genes are TRBV6-5 and TRBJ1-5; D is undetermined. CDR3 length equals 13 residues. Germline V gene data show CDR1 as MNHEY and CDR2 as SVGAGI. Trimming stripped 0 bases from V and 5 bases from J, with 5 bases between. CDR3 in amino acids: CASSYSADQPQHF. The CDR3, as DNA: TGTGCCAGCAGTTACTCTGCCGATCAGCCCCAGCATTTT.

The rearrangement links TRBV3-1 (or the pseudogene TRBV3-2) to TRBJ1-5; D is ambiguous. CDR1 and CDR2 from the germline V gene are LGHDT and YNNKEL (reference sequence). The CDR3 covers 15 residues. V lost 0 bases, J lost 7 bases, and 13 bases lay in between. CDR3 protein: CASSQDSLVRQPQHF. The CDR3, as DNA: TGTGCCAGCAGCCAAGATAGTCTGGTTCGGCAGCCCCAGCATTTT.

The chain recombines TRBV6-5 with TRBJ1-5; TRBD1 is a possible D gene (5 bases). The CDR3 sequence is 14 residues long. The germline V gene has CDR1 MNHEY and CDR2 SVGAGI. V lost 8 bases to trimming and J lost 0 bases, with 11 bases between them. CDR3 in amino acids: CASGGGFSNQPQHF. The CDR3 DNA sequence: TGTGCCAGCGGGGGTGGATTTAGCAATCAGCCCCAGCATTTT.

The chain joins TRBV24-1 to TRBJ2-5; D is undetermined. The CDR3 has 13 amino acids. Germline V gene sequence: CDR1 KGHDR, CDR2 SFDVKD. V shed 4 bases and J shed 5 bases, with 10 bases lying between them. Written as DNA, the CDR3 is TGTGCCACCAGTGAAGGGTCTGTGGAGACCCAGTACTTC. Residues: CATSEGSVETQYF.

The chain couples TRBV24-1 to TRBJ2-3; D is uncertain. Germline lookup yields CDR1 KGHDR and CDR2 SFDVKD. Trimming removed 8 bases at V and 6 bases at J, with 14 bases between. CDR3 length: 13 residues. The CDR3 DNA reads TGTGCCACCACAGACAACTCGAGGGATACGCAGTATTTT. It specifies CATTDNSRDTQYF.

As concerns this clone: Germline and junction disagree at one end, which may indicate a read error. The chain combines TRBV6-5 with TRBJ2-6; maybe TRBD1 (6 bases). The CDR3 is made up of 16 amino acids. Germline V gene data show CDR1 as MNHEY and CDR2 as SVGAGI. CDR3 in amino acids: CASSYRGISGVNVLTF. The CDR3 DNA reads TGTGCCAGCAGTTACAGGGGGATTTCCGGGGTCAACGTCCTGACTTTC.

V usage is TRBV28 and J usage is TRBJ1-2, with a tentative D call TRBD1 (6 bases). With 6 bases removed from V and 8 bases from J, the gap between germline ends came to 19 bases. Germline V gene lookup returns CDR1 MDHEN and CDR2 SYDVKM. The CDR3 covers 14 residues. Here the CDR3 reads CASRTIGQTAGYTF. The CDR3 DNA sequence: TGTGCCAGCAGAACTATAGGACAGACCGCCGGCTACACCTTC.

The rearrangement links TRBV27 to TRBJ2-7; tentatively, D is TRBD2 (5 bases). Trimming removed 6 bases at V and 0 bases at J, with 6 bases between. There are 12 residues in the CDR3. Germline CDR1 and CDR2: MNHEY and SMNVEV (reference sequence). The CDR3 bases are TGTGCCAGCAGCACTAGCTCCTACGAGCAGTACTTC. Protein: CASSTSSYEQYF.

J is TRBJ1-5 and V is TRBV19, with D possibly matching TRBD1 (6 bases). There are 15 residues in the CDR3. V shed 5 bases and J shed 7 bases, with 18 bases lying between them. Per the germline V gene, CDR1 is LNHDA and CDR2 is SQIVND (reference sequence). The CDR3 DNA sequence: TGTGCCAGTAGTGAAGAGGGGGGTATAGACCAGCCCCAGCATTTT. This encodes CASSEEGGIDQPQHF.

A remark on this clone: Within the sample, other DNA sequences also encode this same CDR3. The rearrangement joins TRBV29-1 to TRBJ2-1; D is unresolved. The CDR3 loop spans 14 amino acids. Trimming left V 3 bases short and J 7 bases short, with 16 bases between. The germline V gene has CDR1 SQVTM and CDR2 ANQGSEA. CDR3 DNA sequence: TGCAGCGTTGATCCTACGGGTCTCTATAATGAGCAGTTCTTC. It encodes CSVDPTGLYNEQFF.

This rearrangement joins TRBV7-9 to TRBJ2-3, with TRBD2 matching over 10 bases. CDR1 SEHNR and CDR2 FQNEAQ come from the germline V gene (reference sequence). The junction had 4 bases not matched to a gene; V was cut back by 3 bases and J by 4 bases. The CDR3 length is 15 residues. The CDR3 sequence is CASSFTGTSADTQYF. CDR3 in DNA: TGTGCCAGCAGCTTCACCGGGACTAGCGCAGATACGCAGTATTTT.

The gene calls are TRBV6-5 and TRBJ2-1, with D tentatively TRBD1 or TRBD2 (5 bases each). The germline gives CDR1 MNHEY, CDR2 SVGAGI. This CDR3 contains 12 residues. Trimming stripped 2 bases from V and 9 bases from J, with 8 bases between. CDR3 in amino acids: CASSYGTGEQFF. Written as DNA, the CDR3 is TGTGCCAGCAGTTACGGGACGGGTGAGCAGTTCTTC.

The rearrangement joins TRBV5-1 to TRBJ2-5, with 8 bases fitting TRBD1. The CDR3 totals 15 residues. CDR1 is SGHRS and CDR2 is YFSETQ in the germline V gene. With 4 bases clipped from V and 6 bases from J, the junction kept 11 bases outside the gene matches. CDR3 DNA sequence: TGCGCCAGCAGCCCATCCCCGGACAGGGAAAAGACCCAGTACTTC. Residues: CASSPSPDREKTQYF.

In its sample, this clone was seen once. The chain employs TRBV2 and TRBJ1-1, with TRBD1 identical over 7 bases. The CDR3 contains 15 residues. The V segment lost 6 bases and the J segment 0 bases; nucleotides outside the gene matches: 7. Germline V gene lookup returns CDR1 SNHLY and CDR2 FYNNEI. CDR3 amino acids: CASRARDRLNTEAFF. CDR3 nucleotide sequence: TGTGCCAGCAGAGCCCGGGACAGATTGAACACTGAAGCTTTCTTT.

The rearrangement uses TRBV2 and TRBJ2-5; 10 bases align to TRBD2. The CDR3 spans 15 residues. V shed 4 bases and J 2 bases; nucleotides not matched to a gene: 4. Germline CDR1 is SNHLY and CDR2 is FYNNEI. The CDR3 nucleotides read TGTGCCAGCAGTGGATCTAGCGGGGGACAAGAGACCCAGTACTTC. Protein product: CASSGSSGGQETQYF.

The chain couples TRBV19 to TRBJ2-1; TRBD2 aligns across 8 bases. The CDR3 has 17 residues. Germline V lookup: CDR1 LNHDA, CDR2 SQIVND (reference sequence). V shed 4 bases, J shed 0 bases, and the junction held 8 bases outside the gene matches. The CDR3 is CASSTRGLADSYNEQFF. The CDR3 DNA reads as TGTGCCAGTAGTACCCGTGGACTAGCCGACTCCTACAATGAGCAGTTCTTC.

This CDR3 is CASNAGRGHGEKLFF. The CDR3 DNA is TGCGCCAGCAACGCGGGCAGGGGGCATGGGGAAAAACTGTTTTTT. The V call is TRBV5-1, the J call TRBJ1-4; 8 bases are shared with TRBD1. V dropped 6 bases and J dropped 8; count of bases not matched to a gene: 12. In germline, CDR1 is SGHRS, CDR2 YFSETQ. The CDR3 consists of 15 residues.